A selection of T cell receptor beta chains follows, all from one sample in a study of cytomegalovirus exposure and HLA in healthy donors. Clones were read by immunoSEQ multiplex PCR, and TCRdb kept only the in-frame ones, dropping some. The sample lists tens of thousands of clones, approximately 70% occurring once. The specimen sequenced was PBMCs. All receptors come from a young man in good health and CMV-seronegative. Both conserved end residues are part of each CDR3. A D gene is named only where the DNA matches it firmly. A row's size may be missing; if present it is once, few, many or a size class.

j_gene: TRBJ1-1
v_gene: TRBV19
abundance: NA
d_gene: TRBD1
CDR3aa: CASSTSWTGINTEAFF
CDR3nt: TGTGCCAGTAGTACCTCATGGACAGGGATAAACACTGAAGCTTTCTTT

j_gene: TRBJ2-5
v_gene: TRBV27
abundance: NA
d_gene: TRBD1
CDR3aa: CASSYLTGGLEETQYF
CDR3nt: TGTGCCAGCAGCTATTTAACAGGGGGGTTGGAGGAGACCCAGTACTTC

j_gene: TRBJ1-1
v_gene: TRBV7-2
abundance: once
d_gene: NA
CDR3aa: CASSSQPLGNTEAFF
CDR3nt: TGTGCCAGCAGCTCACAACCACTAGGGAACACTGAAGCTTTCTTT

j_gene: TRBJ2-1
v_gene: TRBV7-9
abundance: NA
d_gene: NA
CDR3aa: CASSLIAGPLVNEQFF
CDR3nt: TGTGCCAGCAGCTTAATTGCGGGACCCCTCGTCAATGAGCAGTTCTTC

j_gene: TRBJ1-5
v_gene: TRBV5-4
abundance: once
d_gene: NA
CDR3aa: CASSPGGNQPQHF
CDR3nt: TGTGCCAGCAGCCCAGGGGGCAATCAGCCCCAGCATTTT

j_gene: TRBJ2-2
v_gene: TRBV7-6
abundance: NA
d_gene: NA
CDR3aa: CASSPGGPTGELFF
CDR3nt: TGTGCCAGCAGCCCAGGGGGGCCCACCGGGGAGCTGTTTTTT

j_gene: TRBJ1-2
v_gene: TRBV15
abundance: NA
d_gene: TRBD1
CDR3aa: CATSRPTGDGYTF
CDR3nt: TGTGCCACCAGCAGACCGACAGGGGACGGCTACACCTTC

j_gene: TRBJ2-7
v_gene: TRBV5-6
abundance: NA
d_gene: NA
CDR3aa: CASSLVSGAYEQYF
CDR3nt: TGTGCCAGCAGCTTGGTGTCAGGGGCTTACGAGCAGTACTTC

j_gene: TRBJ1-2
v_gene: TRBV7-3
abundance: NA
d_gene: NA
CDR3aa: CASSLNALQDYGYTF
CDR3nt: TGTGCCAGCAGCTTAAACGCCCTTCAGGACTATGGCTACACCTTC

j_gene: TRBJ2-5
v_gene: TRBV7-3
abundance: NA
d_gene: TRBD2
CDR3aa: CASRLAGASRETQYF
CDR3nt: TGTGCCAGCAGGCTAGCGGGGGCGTCGAGAGAGACCCAGTACTTC

j_gene: TRBJ2-3
v_gene: TRBV6-5
abundance: NA
d_gene: NA
CDR3aa: CASRPRGGATDTQYF
CDR3nt: TGTGCCAGCAGGCCCCGTGGGGGGGCCACAGATACGCAGTATTTT

j_gene: TRBJ1-5
v_gene: TRBV19
abundance: NA
d_gene: TRBD1
CDR3aa: CASSIGTGGQPQHF
CDR3nt: TGTGCCAGTAGTATAGGGACAGGGGGACAGCCCCAGCATTTT

j_gene: TRBJ2-1
v_gene: TRBV5-1
abundance: NA
d_gene: TRBD1
CDR3aa: CASSLGWTGYNEQFF
CDR3nt: TGCGCCAGCAGCCTAGGGTGGACAGGGTACAATGAGCAGTTCTTC

j_gene: TRBJ1-3
v_gene: TRBV19
abundance: once
d_gene: NA
CDR3aa: CASSIPGNTIYF
CDR3nt: TGTGCCAGTAGTATTCCAGGAAACACCATATATTTT

j_gene: TRBJ1-2
v_gene: TRBV12-5
abundance: NA
d_gene: NA
CDR3aa: CASGLGQALNYGYTF
CDR3nt: TGTGCTAGTGGTTTGGGTCAGGCCCTTAACTATGGCTACACCTTC

j_gene: TRBJ2-3
v_gene: TRBV9
abundance: NA
d_gene: TRBD1
CDR3aa: CAATQGQDKSTDTQYF
CDR3nt: TGTGCCGCAACCCAGGGACAGGACAAAAGCACAGATACGCAGTATTTT

j_gene: TRBJ2-7
v_gene: TRBV7-2
abundance: NA
d_gene: TRBD1
CDR3aa: CASSWDSGAYEQYF
CDR3nt: TGTGCCAGCAGTTGGGACAGTGGAGCCTACGAGCAGTACTTC

j_gene: TRBJ1-3
v_gene: TRBV6-1
abundance: few
d_gene: TRBD1
CDR3aa: CASRTGAGNTIYF
CDR3nt: TGTGCCAGCAGGACAGGGGCTGGAAACACCATATATTTT

j_gene: TRBJ1-5
v_gene: TRBV7-2
abundance: few
d_gene: TRBD1
CDR3aa: CASSFGQGGNQPQHF
CDR3nt: TGTGCCAGCAGCTTTGGACAGGGGGGGAATCAGCCCCAGCATTTT

j_gene: TRBJ2-7
v_gene: TRBV19
abundance: NA
d_gene: NA
CDR3aa: CASTAPGNEQYF
CDR3nt: TGTGCCAGTACCGCCCCGGGGAACGAGCAGTACTTC

j_gene: TRBJ1-1
v_gene: TRBV18
abundance: NA
d_gene: NA
CDR3aa: CASSPPGGDTEAFF
CDR3nt: TGTGCCAGCTCACCACCGGGAGGCGACACTGAAGCTTTCTTT

j_gene: TRBJ1-6
v_gene: TRBV27
abundance: NA
d_gene: NA
CDR3aa: CASSFANSPLHF
CDR3nt: TGTGCCAGCAGTTTTGCGAATTCACCCCTCCACTTT

j_gene: TRBJ2-1
v_gene: TRBV6-5
abundance: few
d_gene: NA
CDR3aa: CASSYSTGNSYNEQFF
CDR3nt: TGTGCCAGCAGTTACTCCACAGGGAACTCCTACAATGAGCAGTTCTTC

j_gene: TRBJ2-7
v_gene: TRBV4-1
abundance: NA
d_gene: NA
CDR3aa: CASSQESGVASEQYF
CDR3nt: TGCGCCAGCAGCCAAGAATCAGGGGTGGCAAGCGAGCAGTACTTC

j_gene: TRBJ1-4
v_gene: TRBV18
abundance: NA
d_gene: TRBD1
CDR3aa: CASSPNGGQGATNEKLFF
CDR3nt: TGTGCCAGCTCACCAAACGGGGGACAGGGTGCAACTAATGAAAAACTGTTTTTT

j_gene: TRBJ2-7
v_gene: TRBV11-2
abundance: NA
d_gene: NA
CDR3aa: CASSLGTSYEQYF
CDR3nt: TGTGCCAGCAGCTTAGGGACATCCTACGAGCAGTACTTC

j_gene: TRBJ2-2
v_gene: TRBV7-3
abundance: NA
d_gene: NA
CDR3aa: CASSPFGQMNTGELFF
CDR3nt: TGTGCCAGCAGCCCTTTCGGACAGATGAACACCGGGGAGCTGTTTTTT

j_gene: TRBJ2-7
v_gene: TRBV29-1
abundance: NA
d_gene: TRBD1
CDR3aa: CSVMGQGYAYEQYF
CDR3nt: TGCAGCGTCATGGGACAGGGATATGCCTACGAGCAGTACTTC

j_gene: TRBJ1-1
v_gene: TRBV13
abundance: NA
d_gene: NA
CDR3aa: CASSPGPLDRLNTEAFF
CDR3nt: TGTGCCAGCAGCCCCGGACCACTCGACAGGCTAAACACTGAAGCTTTCTTT